A selection of T cell receptor beta chains follows, all from one sample in a study of radiation and T cells in renal cell carcinoma. Some clones are missing from TCRdb's copy, which holds only in-frame ones; the method was immunoSEQ multiplex PCR. The sample gives 20,000 to 25,000 clones, roughly 50% of which show up once; 22% is in the top ten. The sample consisted of tumor tissue, taken from a patient whose treatment was nephrectomy without radiotherapy. Source of these receptors: a man aged 35 to 55 with renal cell carcinoma. The CDR3 runs from the conserved cysteine through the conserved F or W. Each record gives: V gene, clone size, J gene, CDR3 protein. Rows may omit the clone size; those that give it use once, few, many or a size class.

v_call: TRBV27
clone_size: -
j_call: TRBJ2-7
cdr3_aa: CASRPDRDWYEQYF

v_call: TRBV21-1
clone_size: few
j_call: TRBJ1-3
cdr3_aa: CASSIGYSSSGNTIYF

v_call: TRBV27
clone_size: -
j_call: TRBJ2-1
cdr3_aa: CASSWSGGSYNEQFF

v_call: TRBV27
clone_size: few
j_call: TRBJ1-1
cdr3_aa: CASSFRQGGHTEAFF

v_call: TRBV5-1
clone_size: once
j_call: TRBJ1-2
cdr3_aa: CASSGTGAGNYGYTF

v_call: TRBV5-1
clone_size: once
j_call: TRBJ2-5
cdr3_aa: CASSSSGSGAQETQYF

v_call: TRBV9
clone_size: -
j_call: TRBJ1-2
cdr3_aa: CASSVGPTGNYGYTF

v_call: TRBV7-8
clone_size: -
j_call: TRBJ1-4
cdr3_aa: CASSVSWDSYEKLFF

v_call: TRBV7-2
clone_size: medium-sized
j_call: TRBJ2-3
cdr3_aa: CASSWGRGTQYF

v_call: TRBV5-1
clone_size: -
j_call: TRBJ1-1
cdr3_aa: CASSPGVGRVNTEAFF

v_call: TRBV28
clone_size: few
j_call: TRBJ2-3
cdr3_aa: CASRGELATDTQYF

v_call: TRBV5-1
clone_size: -
j_call: TRBJ1-2
cdr3_aa: CASSPRANYGYTF

v_call: TRBV4-2
clone_size: -
j_call: TRBJ2-5
cdr3_aa: CASSQDRGRETQYF

v_call: TRBV7-2
clone_size: once
j_call: TRBJ2-2
cdr3_aa: CASSTGGRPPGELFF

v_call: TRBV6-5
clone_size: -
j_call: TRBJ2-5
cdr3_aa: CASSPSQLPETQYF

v_call: TRBV9
clone_size: -
j_call: TRBJ2-3
cdr3_aa: CASSVEAGRFGDTQYF

v_call: TRBV4-1
clone_size: -
j_call: TRBJ1-4
cdr3_aa: CASSPTGFVEKLFF

v_call: TRBV5-1
clone_size: once
j_call: TRBJ2-5
cdr3_aa: CASSLEAGVETQYF

v_call: TRBV18
clone_size: few
j_call: TRBJ1-1
cdr3_aa: CASSPPTGGIDTEAFF

v_call: TRBV6-5
clone_size: -
j_call: TRBJ1-1
cdr3_aa: CAIQTGRDTEAFF

v_call: TRBV7-2
clone_size: -
j_call: TRBJ2-7
cdr3_aa: CASTQNWVTSYEQYF

v_call: TRBV27
clone_size: -
j_call: TRBJ1-1
cdr3_aa: CASSSRALAKVAEAFF

v_call: TRBV7-8
clone_size: -
j_call: TRBJ2-1
cdr3_aa: CASSDYNEQFF

v_call: TRBV19
clone_size: -
j_call: TRBJ1-5
cdr3_aa: CASSITTDQPQHF

v_call: TRBV4-3
clone_size: -
j_call: TRBJ1-6
cdr3_aa: CASSQDQVKPLHF

v_call: TRBV5-1
clone_size: -
j_call: TRBJ1-1
cdr3_aa: CASSFSRLMNTEAFF

v_call: TRBV29-1
clone_size: -
j_call: TRBJ1-2
cdr3_aa: CSATRGSENYGYTF

v_call: TRBV6-6
clone_size: -
j_call: TRBJ1-2
cdr3_aa: CASSGGDFNYGYTF

v_call: TRBV5-1
clone_size: -
j_call: TRBJ1-4
cdr3_aa: CASSLAVTGSGKEKLFF

v_call: TRBV27
clone_size: -
j_call: TRBJ1-1
cdr3_aa: CASSPLRTRDTTEAFF

v_call: TRBV27
clone_size: -
j_call: TRBJ1-2
cdr3_aa: CASRGQGSGYGYTF

v_call: TRBV2
clone_size: few
j_call: TRBJ1-3
cdr3_aa: CASSLTGGAGNTIYF

v_call: TRBV6-1
clone_size: -
j_call: TRBJ2-7
cdr3_aa: CASSERGTGEQYF

v_call: TRBV23-1
clone_size: -
j_call: TRBJ2-7
cdr3_aa: CASRRIGGASDHEQYF

v_call: TRBV7-9
clone_size: -
j_call: TRBJ2-3
cdr3_aa: CASSLDQDTQYF

v_call: TRBV30
clone_size: -
j_call: TRBJ1-1
cdr3_aa: CALGGRTEAFF

v_call: TRBV19
clone_size: -
j_call: TRBJ1-3
cdr3_aa: CASSITRRSSGNTIYF

v_call: TRBV29-1
clone_size: -
j_call: TRBJ1-2
cdr3_aa: CSVEFSGWGYGYTF

v_call: TRBV7-9
clone_size: -
j_call: TRBJ1-2
cdr3_aa: CASSLDKRTLRHMGYTF

v_call: TRBV7-2
clone_size: -
j_call: TRBJ1-1
cdr3_aa: CASIYRGLSTEAFF

v_call: TRBV5-6
clone_size: -
j_call: TRBJ2-5
cdr3_aa: CASSYQGVGETQYF

v_call: TRBV9
clone_size: -
j_call: TRBJ1-2
cdr3_aa: CASSLVSNYGYTF

v_call: TRBV4-1
clone_size: -
j_call: TRBJ1-2
cdr3_aa: CASSQPSRGWDYGYTF

v_call: TRBV18
clone_size: -
j_call: TRBJ1-4
cdr3_aa: CASSPRGQGASNEKLFF